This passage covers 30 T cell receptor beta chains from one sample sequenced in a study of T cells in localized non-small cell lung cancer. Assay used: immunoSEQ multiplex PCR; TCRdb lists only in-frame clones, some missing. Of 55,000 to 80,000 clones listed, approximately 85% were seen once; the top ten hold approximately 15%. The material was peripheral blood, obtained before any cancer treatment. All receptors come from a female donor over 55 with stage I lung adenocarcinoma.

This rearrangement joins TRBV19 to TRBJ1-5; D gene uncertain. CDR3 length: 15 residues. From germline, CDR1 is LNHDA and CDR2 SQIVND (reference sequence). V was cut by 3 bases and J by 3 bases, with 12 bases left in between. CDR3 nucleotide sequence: TGTGCCAGTAGTATTGTTGGACCGTACAATCAGCCCCAGCATTTT. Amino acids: CASSIVGPYNQPQHF.

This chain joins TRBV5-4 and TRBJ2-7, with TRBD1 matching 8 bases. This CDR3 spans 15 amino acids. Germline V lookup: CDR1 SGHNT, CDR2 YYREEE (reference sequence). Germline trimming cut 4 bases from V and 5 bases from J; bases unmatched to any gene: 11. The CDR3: CASSPGGRGLDEQYF. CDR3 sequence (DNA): TGTGCCAGCAGCCCCGGGGGCAGGGGGCTCGACGAGCAGTACTTC.

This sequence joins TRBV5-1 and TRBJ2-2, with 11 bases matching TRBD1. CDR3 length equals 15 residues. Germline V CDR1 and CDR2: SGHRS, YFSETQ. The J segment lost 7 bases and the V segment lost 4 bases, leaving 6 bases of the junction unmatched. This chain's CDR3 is CASSPGQGAGGELFF. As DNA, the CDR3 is TGCGCCAGCAGCCCCGGACAGGGGGCGGGCGGGGAGCTGTTTTTT. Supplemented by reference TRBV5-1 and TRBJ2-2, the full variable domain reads KAGVTQTPRYLIKTRGQQVTLSCSPISGHRSVSWYQQTPGQGLQFLFEYFSETQRNKGNFPGRFSGRQFSNSRSEMNVSTLELGDSALYLCASSPGQGAGGELFFGEGSRLTVL.

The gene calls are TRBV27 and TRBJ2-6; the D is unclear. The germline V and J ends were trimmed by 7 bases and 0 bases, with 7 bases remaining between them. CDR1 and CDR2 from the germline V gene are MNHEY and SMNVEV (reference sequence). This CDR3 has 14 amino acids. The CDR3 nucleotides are TGTGCCAGCACTATGAGCTCTGGGGCCAACGTCCTGACTTTC. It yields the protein CASTMSSGANVLTF.

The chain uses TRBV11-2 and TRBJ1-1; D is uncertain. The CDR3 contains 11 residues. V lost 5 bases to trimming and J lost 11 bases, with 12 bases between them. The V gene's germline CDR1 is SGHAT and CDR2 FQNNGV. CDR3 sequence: CASSKGLGAFF. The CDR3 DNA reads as TGTGCCAGCAGCAAAGGACTTGGCGCTTTCTTT.

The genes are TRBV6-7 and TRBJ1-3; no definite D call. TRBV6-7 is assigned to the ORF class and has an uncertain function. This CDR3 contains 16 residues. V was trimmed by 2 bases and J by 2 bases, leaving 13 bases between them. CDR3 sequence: CASSYRPRATGNTIYF. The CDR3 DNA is TGTGCCAGCAGTTACCGCCCTCGGGCCACTGGAAACACCATATATTTT.

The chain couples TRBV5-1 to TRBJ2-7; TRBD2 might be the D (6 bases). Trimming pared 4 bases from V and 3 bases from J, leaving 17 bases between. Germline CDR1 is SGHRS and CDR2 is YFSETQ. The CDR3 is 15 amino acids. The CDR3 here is CASSLNSGDCYEQYF. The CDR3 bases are TGCGCCAGCAGCCTTAATTCCGGGGACTGCTACGAGCAGTACTTC.

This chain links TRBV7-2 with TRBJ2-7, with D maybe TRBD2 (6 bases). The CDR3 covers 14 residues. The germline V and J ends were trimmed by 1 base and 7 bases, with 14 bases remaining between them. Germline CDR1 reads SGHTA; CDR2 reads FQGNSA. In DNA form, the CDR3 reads TGTGCCAGCAGCTTAGATCACGGGGGAGAGGAGCAGTACTTC. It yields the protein CASSLDHGGEEQYF.

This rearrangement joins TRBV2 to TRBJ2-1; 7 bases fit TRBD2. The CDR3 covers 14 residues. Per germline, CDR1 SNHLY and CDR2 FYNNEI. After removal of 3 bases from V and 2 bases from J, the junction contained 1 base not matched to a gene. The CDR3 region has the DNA TGTGCCAGCAGTGAGCGGGGGACCTACAATGAGCAGTTCTTC. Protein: CASSERGTYNEQFF.

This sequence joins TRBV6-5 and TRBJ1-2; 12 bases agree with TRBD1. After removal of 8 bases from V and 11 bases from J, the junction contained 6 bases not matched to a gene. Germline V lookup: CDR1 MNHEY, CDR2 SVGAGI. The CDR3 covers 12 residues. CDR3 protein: CASQGTGGLYTF. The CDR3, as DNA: TGTGCCAGCCAGGGGACAGGGGGCTTGTACACCTTC.

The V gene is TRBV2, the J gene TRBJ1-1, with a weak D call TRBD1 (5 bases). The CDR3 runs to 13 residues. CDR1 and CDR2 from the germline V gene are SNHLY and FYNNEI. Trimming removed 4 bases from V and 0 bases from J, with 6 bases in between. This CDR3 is CASSGQMNTEAFF. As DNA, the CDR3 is TGTGCCAGCAGTGGACAGATGAACACTGAAGCTTTCTTT.

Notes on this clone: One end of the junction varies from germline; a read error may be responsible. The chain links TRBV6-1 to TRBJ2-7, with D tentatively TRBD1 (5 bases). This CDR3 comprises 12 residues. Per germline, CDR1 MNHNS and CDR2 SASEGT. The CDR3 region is CASSESRTGQAF. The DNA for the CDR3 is TGTGCCAGCAGTGAAAGCCGTACAGGCCAAGCCTTC.

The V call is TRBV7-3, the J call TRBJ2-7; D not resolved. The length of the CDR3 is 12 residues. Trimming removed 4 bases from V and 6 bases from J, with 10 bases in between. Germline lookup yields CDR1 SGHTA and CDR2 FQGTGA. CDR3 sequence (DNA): TGTGCCAGCAGCTCTTACTATCGCGAGCAGTACTTC. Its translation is CASSSYYREQYF.

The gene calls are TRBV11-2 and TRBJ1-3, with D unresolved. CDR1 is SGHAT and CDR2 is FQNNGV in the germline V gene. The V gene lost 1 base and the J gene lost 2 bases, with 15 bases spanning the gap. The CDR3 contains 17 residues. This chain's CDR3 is CASSLVRTAQTGNTIYF. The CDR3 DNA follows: TGTGCCAGCAGCTTAGTCAGGACGGCCCAAACTGGAAACACCATATATTTT.

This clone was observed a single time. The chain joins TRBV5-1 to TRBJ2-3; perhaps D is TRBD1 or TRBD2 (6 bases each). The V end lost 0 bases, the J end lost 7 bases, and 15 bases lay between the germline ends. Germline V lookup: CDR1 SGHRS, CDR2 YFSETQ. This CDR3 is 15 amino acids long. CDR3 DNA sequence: TGCGCCAGCAGCTTGGCGAGCGGAGGGGGAAATACGCAGTATTTT. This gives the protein CASSLASGGGNTQYF.

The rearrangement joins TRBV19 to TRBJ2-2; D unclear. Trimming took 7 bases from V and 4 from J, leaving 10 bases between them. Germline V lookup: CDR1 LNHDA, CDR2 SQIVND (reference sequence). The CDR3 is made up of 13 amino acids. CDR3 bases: TGTGCCAGTACGCAGGTATCCACCGGGGAGCTGTTTTTT. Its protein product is CASTQVSTGELFF.

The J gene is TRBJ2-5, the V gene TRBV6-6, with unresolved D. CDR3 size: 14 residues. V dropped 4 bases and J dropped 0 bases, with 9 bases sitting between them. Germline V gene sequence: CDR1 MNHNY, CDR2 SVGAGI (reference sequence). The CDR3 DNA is TGTGCCAGCAGTTCTTACACAAACCAAGAGACCCAGTACTTC. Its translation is CASSSYTNQETQYF.

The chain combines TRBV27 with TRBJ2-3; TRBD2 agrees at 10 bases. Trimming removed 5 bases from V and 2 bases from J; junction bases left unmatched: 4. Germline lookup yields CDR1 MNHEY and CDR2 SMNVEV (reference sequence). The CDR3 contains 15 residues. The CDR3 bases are TGTGCCAGCAGTGGACTAGCGGAAAACACAGATACGCAGTATTTT. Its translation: CASSGLAENTDTQYF.

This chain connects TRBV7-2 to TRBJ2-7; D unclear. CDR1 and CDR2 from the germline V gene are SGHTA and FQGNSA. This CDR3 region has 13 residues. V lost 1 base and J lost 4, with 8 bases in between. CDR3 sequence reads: CASSLEGGYEQYF. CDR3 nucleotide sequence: TGTGCCAGCAGCTTAGAGGGCGGTTACGAGCAGTACTTC.

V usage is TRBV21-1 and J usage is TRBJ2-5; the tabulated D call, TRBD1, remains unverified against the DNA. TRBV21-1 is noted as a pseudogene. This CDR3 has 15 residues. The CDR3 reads CASSKAPGEGVAQYF. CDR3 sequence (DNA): TGTGCCAGCAGCAAAGCGCCAGGGGAAGGGGTAGCCCAGTACTTC.

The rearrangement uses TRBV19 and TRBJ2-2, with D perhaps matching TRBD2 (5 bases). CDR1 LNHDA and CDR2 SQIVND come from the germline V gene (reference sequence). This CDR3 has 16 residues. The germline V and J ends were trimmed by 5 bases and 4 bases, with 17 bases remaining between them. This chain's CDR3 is CASSPLRARRTGELFF. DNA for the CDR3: TGTGCCAGTAGTCCCTTGAGGGCGCGGCGCACCGGGGAGCTGTTTTTT. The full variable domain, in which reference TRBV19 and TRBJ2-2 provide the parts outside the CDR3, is DGGITQSPKYLFRKEGQNVTLSCEQNLNHDAMYWYRQDPGQGLRLIYYSQIVNDFQKGDIAEGYSVSREKKESFPLTVTSAQKNPTAFYLCASSPLRARRTGELFFGEGSRLTVL.

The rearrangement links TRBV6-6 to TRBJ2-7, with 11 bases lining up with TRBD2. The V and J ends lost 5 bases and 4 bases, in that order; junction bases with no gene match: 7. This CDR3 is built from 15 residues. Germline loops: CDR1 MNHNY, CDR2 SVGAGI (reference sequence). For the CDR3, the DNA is TGTGCCAGCAGTCCCCCTAGCGGGGGGCGGTACGAGCAGTACTTC. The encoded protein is CASSPPSGGRYEQYF.

The CDR3 bases are TGTGCCACCAGCAGAGGGCAGAACTATGGCTACACCTTC. The encoded protein is CATSRGQNYGYTF. The chain combines TRBV15 with TRBJ1-2; no definite D call. The CDR3 covers 13 residues. Germline CDR1 LNHNV, CDR2 YYDKDF (reference sequence). V was cut by 1 base and J by 2 bases, with 5 bases left in between.

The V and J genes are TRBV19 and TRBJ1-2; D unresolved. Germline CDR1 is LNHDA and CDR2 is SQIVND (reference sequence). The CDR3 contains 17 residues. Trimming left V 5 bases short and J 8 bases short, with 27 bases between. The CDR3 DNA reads TGTGCCAGTAGTCCCTCCCCGGCGGCACGTAGGGTGGTAGGCTACACCTTC. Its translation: CASSPSPAARRVVGYTF.

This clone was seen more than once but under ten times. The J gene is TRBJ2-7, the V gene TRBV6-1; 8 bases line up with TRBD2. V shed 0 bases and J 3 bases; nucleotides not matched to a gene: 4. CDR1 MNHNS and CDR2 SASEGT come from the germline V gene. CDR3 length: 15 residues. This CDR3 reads CASSEAASGSYEQYF. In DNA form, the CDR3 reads TGTGCCAGCAGTGAAGCGGCGAGCGGGAGCTACGAGCAGTACTTC.

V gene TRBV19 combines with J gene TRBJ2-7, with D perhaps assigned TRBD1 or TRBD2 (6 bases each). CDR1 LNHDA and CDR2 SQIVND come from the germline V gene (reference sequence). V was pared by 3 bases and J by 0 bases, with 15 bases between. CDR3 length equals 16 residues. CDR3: CASSIQGTLSSYEQYF. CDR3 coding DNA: TGTGCCAGTAGTATTCAGGGGACTTTATCCTCCTACGAGCAGTACTTC.

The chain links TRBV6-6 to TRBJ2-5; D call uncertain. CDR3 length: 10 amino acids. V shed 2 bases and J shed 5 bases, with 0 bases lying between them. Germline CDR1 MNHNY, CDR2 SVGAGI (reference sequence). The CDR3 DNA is TGTGCCAGCAGTTACGAGACCCAGTACTTC. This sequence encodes CASSYETQYF.

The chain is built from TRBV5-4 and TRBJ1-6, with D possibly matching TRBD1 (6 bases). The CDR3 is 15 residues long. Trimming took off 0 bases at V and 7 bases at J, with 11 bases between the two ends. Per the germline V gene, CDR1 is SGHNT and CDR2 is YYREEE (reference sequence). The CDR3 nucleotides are TGTGCCAGCAGCTTGGTTGCACAGGGAAATTCACCCCTCCACTTT. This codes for CASSLVAQGNSPLHF.

CDR3 nucleotides: TGTGCCAGCTCACCCCGACAGGGGGAAAGTCAGCCCCAGCATTTT. Protein: CASSPRQGESQPQHF. J is TRBJ1-5 and V is TRBV18; 9 bases line up with TRBD1. The germline V gene has CDR1 KGHSH and CDR2 LQKENI. The CDR3 runs 15 residues. After removal of 3 bases from V and 6 bases from J, the junction contained 6 bases not matched to a gene.

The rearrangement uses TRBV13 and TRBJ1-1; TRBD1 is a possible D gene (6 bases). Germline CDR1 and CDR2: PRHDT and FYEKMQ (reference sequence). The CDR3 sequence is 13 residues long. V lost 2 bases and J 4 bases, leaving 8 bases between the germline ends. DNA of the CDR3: TGTGCCAGCAGCTTATACAGGGCCACTGAAGCTTTCTTT. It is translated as CASSLYRATEAFF.